The 9 T cell receptor beta chains presented below share a single source sample, sequenced in a study of breast tumors, draining lymph nodes, adjacent tissues. Breast cancer patients provided tissue from their axillary draining lymph nodes. MiXCR, run by TCRdb on the multiplex PCR reads, gives a single entry per CDR3 protein. The table includes about 270,000 distinct CDR3 sequences, around 31% detected once. The sequenced sample was axillary lymph node tissue. The receptors were gathered from a female donor with breast cancer. Some clones in this sample may be carry-over from other donors' samples.

Note on this clonotype: This may be a read error, as it is one base from a much larger clone. The CDR3 DNA is TGTGCCAGCACAGGTAGGGGTGGCCAGCCCCGGCATTTT. Encoded protein: CASTGRGGQPRHF. The chain links TRBV6-1 to TRBJ1-5, with D tentatively TRBD1 (5 bases). Germline loops: CDR1 MNHNS, CDR2 SASEGT. The CDR3 length is 13 residues.

Concerning this clonotype: Just one base apart from a much larger clone, this may be a read error. The V call is TRBV6-5, the J call TRBJ1-6; D call uncertain. This CDR3 is built from 17 residues. Germline V gives CDR1 MNHEY, CDR2 SVGAGI. The CDR3 bases are TGTGCCAGCAGTCACTCGGTTGGGGTGACCTATAATTCACCCCTCCACTTT. Translating it yields CASSHSVGVTYNSPLHF.

This clonotype came up many times. The chain joins TRBV7-2 to TRBJ2-7; 10 bases line up with TRBD2. This CDR3 comprises 16 residues. V was pared by 1 base and J by 0 bases, with 3 bases of the junction left unmatched. Germline V gene data show CDR1 as SGHTA and CDR2 as FQGNSA. CDR3 in amino acids: CASSLELAGGSYEQYF. CDR3 in DNA: TGTGCCAGCAGCTTAGAATTAGCGGGAGGCTCCTACGAGCAGTACTTC. The full variable domain, in which reference TRBV7-2 and TRBJ2-7 provide the parts outside the CDR3, is GAGVSQSPSNKVTEKGKDVELRCDPISGHTALYWYRQSLGQGLEFLIYFQGNSAPDKSGLPSDRFSAERTGGSVSTLTIQRTQQEDSAVYLCASSLELAGGSYEQYFGPGTRLTVT.

Many counts were recorded for this clonotype. The chain joins TRBV7-2 to TRBJ2-1, with D maybe TRBD2 (6 bases). V was pared by 5 bases and J by 7 bases, with 15 bases between. The CDR3 has 14 amino acids. CDR1 SGHTA and CDR2 FQGNSA come from the germline V gene. The CDR3 region is CASSPSDAGNEQFF. CDR3 bases: TGTGCCAGCAGCCCCTCGGACGCGGGGAATGAGCAGTTCTTC.

Only a few counts were recorded for this clonotype. The chain is built from TRBV5-1 and TRBJ1-1; the match to TRBD1 covers 8 bases. The germline V gene has CDR1 SGHRS and CDR2 YFSETQ. V trimming: 4 bases; J trimming: 4 bases; junction bases outside the gene matches: 3. CDR3 length: 13 amino acids. Written as DNA, the CDR3 is TGCGCCAGCAGCGGACAGGGAGGCACTGAAGCTTTCTTT. Encoded protein: CASSGQGGTEAFF.

This chain uses TRBV4-1 with TRBJ2-1; 8 nucleotides align to TRBD2. The CDR3 spans 17 residues. CDR1 is MGHRA, CDR2 YSYEKL, per germline. V gave up 4 bases and J gave up 2 bases; unmatched junction bases: 10. The CDR3 protein is CASSRGVSGTTYNEQFF. CDR3 nucleotides: TGCGCCAGCAGCCGAGGGGTTAGCGGGACGACCTACAATGAGCAGTTCTTC.

As to this clonotype: Given a much more abundant clone one base away, this may be a read error. The rearrangement uses TRBV19 and TRBJ2-5; D is ambiguous. Germline CDR1 LNHDA, CDR2 SQIVND (reference sequence). The V end was cut by 5 bases, the J end by 11 bases, with 24 bases between. CDR3 size: 15 residues. Here the CDR3 DNA reads TGTGCCAGTAGTGTACAAATTTCCTCCTACAATGAGCAGTACTTC. Amino acid sequence: CASSVQISSYNEQYF. The full variable domain, completed using reference TRBV19 and TRBJ2-5, is DGGITQSPKYLFRKEGQNVTLSCEQNLNHDAMYWYRQDPGQGLRLIYYSQIVNDFQKGDIAEGYSVSREKKESFPLTVTSAQKNPTAFYLCASSVQISSYNEQYFGPGTRLLVL.

There are many counts of this clonotype. This chain uses TRBV27 with TRBJ2-5, with TRBD2 matching over 7 bases. This CDR3 contains 13 residues. Germline CDR1 and CDR2: MNHEY and SMNVEV (reference sequence). V gave up 7 bases and J gave up 5 bases; unmatched junction bases: 7. In DNA, the CDR3 is TGTGCCAGCACTGGGGGGGTAGCGGAGACCCAGTACTTC. Translating gives CASTGGVAETQYF.

This clonotype showed up just once. This sequence may be a read error, since a much larger clone differs from it by one base. The missing conserved phenylalanine or tryptophan at the end of this CDR3 makes a read error likely. This sequence joins TRBV12-3 or TRBV12-4 and TRBJ1-3; no clear D. V was pared by 3 bases and J by 4 bases, with 10 bases between. The CDR3 is made up of 14 amino acids. In DNA form, the CDR3 reads TGTGCCAGCAGTTTTAGGGCTCGAGGAAACACCATATATCTT. It encodes CASSFRARGNTIYL.